In this sample, the clone carrying this TCR beta chain turned up once. Antigen: not known. The sample belongs to a study of graft-versus-host responses after intestinal transplantation. For the study at large: Anti-thymocyte globulin was used for induction in all recipients, who then took tacrolimus and steroids for approximately 3 years.

Notes on the study in general: Individuals who had graft-donor T cell macrochimerism had allografts that showed high graft-versus-host to host-versus-graft clonal ratios. Investigators detected GvH clones in recipient marrow, with some emerging earlier in ileum or blood. With peak circulating GvH clone levels came an association with early post-transplant HvG declines.

Sequenced by immunoSEQ multiplex PCR; TCRdb stores in-frame clones only, minus some. This table holds roughly 100,000 clones, over 75% found once. The CDR3 sequence is 14 residues long. Trimming removed 8 bases at V and 5 bases at J, with 19 bases between. CDR1 and CDR2 (germline): LNHDA, SQIVND (reference sequence). V is TRBV19 and J is TRBJ2-7, with D possibly being TRBD2 (6 bases). This sequence was found in a human donor who received an intestinal transplant. The sequenced sample was unstimulated CD4+ T cells sorted from spleen or lymph node cells, obtained before intestinal transplant. In DNA, the CDR3 is TGTGCCAGTCGGACCGGCGGGGATCCCAACGAGCAGTACTTC. Translation: CASRTGGDPNEQYF. Complete variable domain (other parts from reference TRBV19 and TRBJ2-7): DGGITQSPKYLFRKEGQNVTLSCEQNLNHDAMYWYRQDPGQGLRLIYYSQIVNDFQKGDIAEGYSVSREKKESFPLTVTSAQKNPTAFYLCASRTGGDPNEQYFGPGTRLTVT.